These 24 T cell receptor beta chains originate from one sample sequenced in a study of monozygotic twins with cystic fibrosis. Assay: immunoSEQ multiplex PCR; the TCRdb copy retains only in-frame clones and omits some. The sample gives 34,000 or so clones, around 90% of which show up once; 0.15% to 0.2% is in the top ten. The specimen sequenced was blood. The receptors originated from a boy aged 2-15 years with cystic fibrosis.

V is TRBV19 and J is TRBJ1-6; a weak D match, TRBD1 (5 bases). This CDR3 spans 13 amino acids. V shed 3 bases and J shed 11 bases, with 11 bases lying between them. Germline V gene data show CDR1 as LNHDA and CDR2 as SQIVND (reference sequence). The CDR3 reads CASSMGTLAPLHF. CDR3 DNA: TGTGCCAGTAGTATGGGGACCCTGGCACCCCTCCACTTT.

The chain employs TRBV9 and TRBJ2-5; D uncertain. Looked up from germline, CDR1 is SGDLS and CDR2 is YYNGEE. This CDR3 is 15 amino acids long. The germline V and J ends were trimmed by 0 bases and 5 bases, with 14 bases remaining between them. CDR3: CASSVASEAAETQYF. The CDR3 region has the DNA TGTGCCAGCAGCGTAGCTTCCGAAGCCGCGGAGACCCAGTACTTC.

This chain connects TRBV5-6 to TRBJ1-1; TRBD1 aligns across 7 bases. V gave up 4 bases and J gave up 4 bases; unmatched junction bases: 4. Germline values: CDR1 SGHDT, CDR2 YYEEEE. CDR3 length: 13 residues. CDR3 region: CASSPTGFTEAFF. In DNA form, the CDR3 reads TGTGCCAGCAGCCCGACAGGGTTCACTGAAGCTTTCTTT.

This chain joins TRBV7-6 and TRBJ1-4; weak D call: TRBD1 (5 bases). The CDR3 runs 15 residues. Germline CDR1 and CDR2: SGHVS and FNYEAQ. V dropped 1 base and J dropped 4 bases, with 10 bases sitting between them. The chain's CDR3 is CASSLEGSGNEKLFF. CDR3 nucleotides: TGTGCCAGCAGCTTAGAGGGGTCTGGTAATGAAAAACTGTTTTTT.

The table lists this clone with a count of one. CDR3 DNA sequence: TGTGCCAGCAGCTTAGTGAAGGGTTACGAGCAGTACTTC. It codes for CASSLVKGYEQYF. The chain is built from TRBV11-3 and TRBJ2-7; D ambiguous. Germline V CDR1 and CDR2: SGHNT, YENEEA. Trimming cost V 1 base and J 4 bases, with 8 bases left between them. The CDR3 has 13 residues.

The V call is TRBV29-1, the J call TRBJ1-1; D perhaps matches TRBD1 (5 bases). Germline V gene data show CDR1 as SQVTM and CDR2 as ANQGSEA. V was pared by 5 bases and J by 6 bases, with 7 bases between. This CDR3 comprises 10 residues. CDR3 nucleotides: TGCAGCGTTCGGGGGGCTGAAGCTTTCTTT. Translated: CSVRGAEAFF.

J is TRBJ2-1 and V is TRBV4-1; TRBD1 agrees at 10 bases. Germline V gene sequence: CDR1 MGHRA, CDR2 YSYEKL. V was pared by 0 bases and J by 2 bases, with 16 bases of the junction left unmatched. This CDR3 is built from 21 residues. CDR3 in DNA: TGCGCCAGCAGCCAAGATCGTAAGGGACAGGGGATTTTTTATCCCTACAATGAGCAGTTCTTC. Amino acids: CASSQDRKGQGIFYPYNEQFF.

The rearrangement links TRBV9 to TRBJ1-6; D not resolved. The germline V gene encodes CDR1 SGDLS and CDR2 YYNGEE. The CDR3 totals 13 residues. V lost 1 base and J 10 bases, leaving 9 bases between the germline ends. The DNA for the CDR3 is TGTGCCAGCAGCGTATGGGTGGAATCACCCCTCCACTTT. It specifies CASSVWVESPLHF.

This chain uses TRBV7-7 with TRBJ2-1; D not certain. Germline loops: CDR1 SSHAT, CDR2 FNYEAQ (reference sequence). There are 15 residues in the CDR3. The CDR3 is CASSKDPWGYNEQFF. CDR3 DNA: TGTGCTAGTAGCAAGGACCCATGGGGATACAATGAGCAGTTCTTC.

The chain has TRBV11-2 and TRBJ1-1, with 8 bases aligning to TRBD1. The CDR3 covers 16 residues. The V segment lost 5 bases and the J segment 4 bases; nucleotides outside the gene matches: 12. Germline CDR1 reads SGHAT; CDR2 reads FQNNGV. The CDR3: CASSTRPGGASTEAFF. The CDR3 DNA reads as TGTGCCAGCAGCACAAGGCCAGGGGGCGCGTCCACTGAAGCTTTCTTT.

This clone was detected only a few times. This rearrangement joins TRBV6-5 to TRBJ2-5, with D hard to call. V was clipped by 0 bases and J by 4 bases, with 3 bases between them. The CDR3 runs 12 residues. The germline CDR1 and CDR2 sequences are MNHEY and SVGAGI. In DNA, the CDR3 is TGTGCCAGCAGTTACTCACGAGAGACCCAGTACTTC. Amino acid sequence: CASSYSRETQYF.

J is TRBJ1-5 and V is TRBV27, with a tentative D call TRBD1 (6 bases). The CDR3 covers 15 residues. V lost 5 bases and J 5 bases, leaving 16 bases between the germline ends. Germline CDR1 reads MNHEY; CDR2 reads SMNVEV (reference sequence). Here the CDR3 reads CASSVGGGPHQPQHF. CDR3 DNA: TGTGCCAGCAGTGTCGGGGGGGGGCCGCATCAGCCCCAGCATTTT.

The V call is TRBV4-2, the J call TRBJ2-1, with no clear D. The CDR3 is 14 amino acids. Germline CDR1 and CDR2: LGHNA and YNFKEQ. V dropped 4 bases and J dropped 3 bases, with 10 bases sitting between them. CDR3 sequence (DNA): TGTGCCAGCAGCCTCCGGCTAGACTACAATGAGCAGTTCTTC. Translating it yields CASSLRLDYNEQFF.

This sequence joins TRBV9 and TRBJ1-1; D is ambiguous. V was trimmed by 4 bases and J by 3 bases, leaving 13 bases between them. Germline V lookup: CDR1 SGDLS, CDR2 YYNGEE. CDR3 length: 14 residues. DNA for the CDR3: TGTGCCAGCAGCCCCCGGGAGTGGGACACTGAAGCTTTCTTT. It codes for CASSPREWDTEAFF.

The rearrangement joins TRBV2 to TRBJ1-2, with unresolved D. The CDR3 extends over 14 amino acids. V lost 11 bases to trimming and J lost 1 base, with 17 bases between them. Germline loops: CDR1 SNHLY, CDR2 FYNNEI. The CDR3 nucleotides read TGTGCCTCCGAGGGAAGGCCCTATAACTATGGCTACACCTTC. It is translated as CASEGRPYNYGYTF.

This clone was counted once. The chain has TRBV9 and TRBJ2-3, with D possibly being TRBD1 or TRBD2 (5 bases each). Trimming removed 3 bases from V and 6 bases from J, with 8 bases in between. CDR3 length: 12 residues. Germline assignment: CDR1 SGDLS and CDR2 YYNGEE. DNA for the CDR3: TGTGCCAGCAGCGGGGGACCCGATACGCAGTATTTT. Its translation: CASSGGPDTQYF.

The chain combines TRBV18 with TRBJ1-4; no clear D. Germline V gene sequence: CDR1 KGHSH, CDR2 LQKENI. CDR3 length: 15 amino acids. Trimming removed 0 bases at V and 2 bases at J, with 7 bases between. The CDR3 is CASSPPRSTNEKLFF. DNA for the CDR3: TGTGCCAGCTCACCACCGAGGAGCACTAATGAAAAACTGTTTTTT.

The chain is built from TRBV19 and TRBJ2-2; TRBD1 matches 8 bases. V gave up 8 bases and J gave up 1 base; unmatched junction bases: 0. The CDR3 has 13 residues. Per the germline V gene, CDR1 is LNHDA and CDR2 is SQIVND (reference sequence). The CDR3 spells CASGQGNTGELFF. CDR3 sequence (DNA): TGTGCCAGTGGACAGGGGAACACCGGGGAGCTGTTTTTT.

The chain is built from TRBV4-2 and TRBJ1-2, with D maybe TRBD1 (6 bases). CDR1 LGHNA and CDR2 YNFKEQ come from the germline V gene. The V gene lost 0 bases and the J gene lost 0 bases, with 11 bases spanning the gap. This CDR3 spans 16 amino acids. The DNA of the CDR3 is TGTGCCAGCAGCCAAGAGGACAGCCCTGCTAACTATGGCTACACCTTC. Amino acid sequence: CASSQEDSPANYGYTF.

The gene calls are TRBV6-6 and TRBJ1-1, with D possibly being TRBD1 (5 bases). Germline CDR1 is MNHNY and CDR2 is SVGAGI (reference sequence). Deletions cut 4 bases from V and 0 bases from J, with 15 bases between. The CDR3 is 16 residues long. The CDR3, as DNA: TGTGCCAGCAGTTTCCTATGGACACCAATGAACACTGAAGCTTTCTTT. Its translation is CASSFLWTPMNTEAFF.

The CDR3 region is CATSRGGFEKLFF. CDR3 bases: TGTGCCACCAGCAGAGGGGGGTTCGAAAAACTGTTTTTT. This chain links TRBV15 with TRBJ1-4; possible D gene TRBD1, 5 bases. V dropped 1 base and J dropped 8 bases, with 8 bases sitting between them. The length of the CDR3 is 13 residues. Germline V gene sequence: CDR1 LNHNV, CDR2 YYDKDF (reference sequence).

The V gene is TRBV7-2, the J gene TRBJ2-1, with TRBD2 matching over 10 bases. CDR1 and CDR2 from the germline V gene are SGHTA and FQGNSA. The V and J ends lost 5 bases and 7 bases, in that order; junction bases with no gene match: 14. The CDR3 runs to 17 residues. The CDR3 DNA reads as TGTGCCAGCAGCCTCCTGATAGCGGGGGGTTACAAGAATGAGCAGTTCTTC. It translates to CASSLLIAGGYKNEQFF.

This sequence joins TRBV27 and TRBJ2-2; tentatively, D is TRBD1 or TRBD2 (6 bases each). Trimming took off 7 bases at V and 5 bases at J, with 8 bases between the two ends. The CDR3 extends over 12 amino acids. The germline gives CDR1 MNHEY, CDR2 SMNVEV (reference sequence). The CDR3, as DNA: TGTGCCAGCAAAGGGGGGACCGGGGAGCTGTTTTTT. Translating gives CASKGGTGELFF.

The rearrangement uses TRBV28 and TRBJ1-2; D gene unclear. This CDR3 has 12 amino acids. Germline lookup yields CDR1 MDHEN and CDR2 SYDVKM. V lost 5 bases and J 8 bases, leaving 12 bases between the germline ends. CDR3 in amino acids: CASSPGREGYTF. In nucleotides, the CDR3 is TGTGCCAGCAGTCCCGGGAGGGAGGGCTACACCTTC.